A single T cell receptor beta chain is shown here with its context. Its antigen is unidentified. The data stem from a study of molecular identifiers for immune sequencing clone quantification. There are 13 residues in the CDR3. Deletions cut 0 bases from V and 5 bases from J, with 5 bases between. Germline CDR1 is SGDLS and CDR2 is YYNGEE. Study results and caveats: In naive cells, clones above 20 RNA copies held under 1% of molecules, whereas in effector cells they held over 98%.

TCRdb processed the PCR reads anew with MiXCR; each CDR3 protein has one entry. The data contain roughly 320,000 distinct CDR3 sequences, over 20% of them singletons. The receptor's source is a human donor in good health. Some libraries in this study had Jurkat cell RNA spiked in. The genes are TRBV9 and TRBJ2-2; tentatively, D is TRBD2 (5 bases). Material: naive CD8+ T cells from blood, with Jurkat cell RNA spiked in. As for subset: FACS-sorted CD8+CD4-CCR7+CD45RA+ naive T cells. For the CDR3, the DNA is TGTGCCAGCAGCGTAGCGGGGACCGGGGAGCTGTTTTTT. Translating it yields CASSVAGTGELFF.